This T cell receptor (beta chain) is from a study of shared T cell receptors in the human thymus. The data were produced by immunoSEQ multiplex PCR, yet TCRdb's version contains in-frame clones alone and is incomplete. The sample lists roughly 410,000 clones; about 95% were seen once. V lost 3 bases to trimming and J lost 4 bases; unmatched junction nucleotides: 13. Germline V gene lookup returns CDR1 LGHNA and CDR2 YNFKEQ. This CDR3 region has 19 residues. The rearrangement joins TRBV4-2 to TRBJ2-7, with 15 nucleotides matching TRBD2. Sequenced sample: thymocytes. The source of this sequence is a human donor. The CDR3 protein is CASSQSYGTSGRFTYEQYF. CDR3 nucleotide sequence: TGTGCCAGCAGCCAGTCCTATGGGACTAGCGGGAGGTTCACGTACGAGCAGTACTTC.